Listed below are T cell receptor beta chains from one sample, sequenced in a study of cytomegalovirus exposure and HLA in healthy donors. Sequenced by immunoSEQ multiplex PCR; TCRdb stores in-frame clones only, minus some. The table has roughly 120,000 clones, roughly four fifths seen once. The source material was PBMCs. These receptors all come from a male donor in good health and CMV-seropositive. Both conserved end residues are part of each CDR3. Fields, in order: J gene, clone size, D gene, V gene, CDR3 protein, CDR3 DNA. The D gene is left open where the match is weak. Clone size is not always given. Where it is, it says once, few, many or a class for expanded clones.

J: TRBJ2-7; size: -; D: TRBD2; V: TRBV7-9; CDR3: CASSAGGGYEQYF; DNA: TGTGCCAGCAGTGCGGGGGGAGGCTACGAGCAGTACTTC
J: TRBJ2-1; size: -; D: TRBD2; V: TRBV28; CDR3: CASSFWTSGRFSYNEQFF; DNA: TGTGCCAGCAGTTTCTGGACTAGCGGGAGGTTCTCCTACAATGAGCAGTTCTTC
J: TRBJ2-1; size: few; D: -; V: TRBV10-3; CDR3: CASSYEGGGSRGEQFF; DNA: TGTGCCAGCAGTTACGAAGGGGGTGGGAGCCGCGGGGAGCAGTTCTTC
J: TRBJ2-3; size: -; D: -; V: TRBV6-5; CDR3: CASSGPDTQYF; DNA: TGTGCCAGCAGTGGGCCAGATACGCAGTATTTT
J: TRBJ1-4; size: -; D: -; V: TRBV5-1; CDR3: CASSSGRGSEKLFF; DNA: TGCGCCAGCAGTTCCGGCAGGGGAAGTGAAAAACTGTTTTTT
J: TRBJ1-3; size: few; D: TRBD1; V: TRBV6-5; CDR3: CASSWGQSSGNTIYF; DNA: TGTGCCAGCAGTTGGGGACAGTCCTCTGGAAACACCATATATTTT
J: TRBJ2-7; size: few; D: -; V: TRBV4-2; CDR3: CASSQGGREVFNEQYF; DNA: TGTGCCAGCAGCCAAGGGGGCAGGGAGGTCTTTAACGAGCAGTACTTC
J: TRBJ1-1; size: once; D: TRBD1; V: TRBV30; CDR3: CAGDREGNTEAFF; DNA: TGTGCCGGGGACAGGGAAGGGAACACTGAAGCTTTCTTT
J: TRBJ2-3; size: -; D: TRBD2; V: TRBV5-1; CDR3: CASSQKREGPDTQYF; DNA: TGCGCCAGCAGCCAAAAGCGGGAGGGCCCAGATACGCAGTATTTT
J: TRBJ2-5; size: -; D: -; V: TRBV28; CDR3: CALHGGAQETQYF; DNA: TGTGCCCTCCATGGGGGCGCTCAAGAGACCCAGTACTTC
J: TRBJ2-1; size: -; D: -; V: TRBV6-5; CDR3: CATSPRTKGQFF; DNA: TGTGCCACCTCGCCCAGGACTAAGGGGCAGTTCTTC
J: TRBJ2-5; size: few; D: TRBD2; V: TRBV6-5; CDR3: CASSYSSGRAAETQYF; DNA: TGTGCCAGCAGTTACTCTAGCGGGAGGGCCGCAGAGACCCAGTACTTC
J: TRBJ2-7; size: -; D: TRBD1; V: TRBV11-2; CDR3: CASSSGQGLPYEQYF; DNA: TGTGCCAGCAGCTCCGGACAGGGGCTCCCCTACGAGCAGTACTTC
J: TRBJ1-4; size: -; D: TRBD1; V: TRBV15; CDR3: CATSRGDRGNEKLFF; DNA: TGTGCCACCAGCAGGGGAGACAGGGGTAATGAAAAACTGTTTTTT
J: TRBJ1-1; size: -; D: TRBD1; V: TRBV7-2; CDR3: CASSLASGGEAFF; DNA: TGTGCCAGCAGCTTAGCATCAGGGGGTGAAGCTTTCTTT
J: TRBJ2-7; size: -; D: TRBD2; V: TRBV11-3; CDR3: CASSLTGGEQYF; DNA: TGTGCCAGCAGCTTAACGGGGGGCGAGCAGTACTTC
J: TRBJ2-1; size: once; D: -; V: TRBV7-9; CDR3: CASSLAYGEQFF; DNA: TGTGCCAGCAGCTTAGCTTACGGTGAGCAGTTCTTC
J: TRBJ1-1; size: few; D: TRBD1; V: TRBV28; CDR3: CASSSSGTGPYLNTEAFF; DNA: TGTGCCAGCAGTTCCTCCGGGACAGGGCCCTACTTGAACACTGAAGCTTTCTTT
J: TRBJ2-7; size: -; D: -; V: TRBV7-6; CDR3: CASSLESRLESYEQYF; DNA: TGTGCCAGCAGCTTAGAGTCGAGACTAGAATCCTACGAGCAGTACTTC
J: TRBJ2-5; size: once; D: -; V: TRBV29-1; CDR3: CSVEGNSGRRGETQYF; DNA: TGCAGCGTTGAAGGCAATAGCGGCCGTAGGGGAGAGACCCAGTACTTC
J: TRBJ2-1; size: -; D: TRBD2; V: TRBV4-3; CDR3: CASSQNPGTSGRAGQFF; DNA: TGCGCCAGCAGCCAAAACCCCGGGACTAGCGGGAGGGCAGGGCAGTTCTTC
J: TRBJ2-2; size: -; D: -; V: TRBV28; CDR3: CASSPPDRNTGELFF; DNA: TGTGCCAGCAGTCCTCCGGACAGGAACACCGGGGAGCTGTTTTTT
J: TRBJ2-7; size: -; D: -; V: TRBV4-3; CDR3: CASSQGTEVVGEQYF; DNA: TGCGCCAGCAGCCAAGGGACTGAGGTAGTCGGCGAGCAGTACTTC
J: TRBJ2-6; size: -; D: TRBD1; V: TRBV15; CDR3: CATSDRVGPGANVLTF; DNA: TGTGCCACCTCTGACAGGGTGGGGCCTGGGGCCAACGTCCTGACTTTC
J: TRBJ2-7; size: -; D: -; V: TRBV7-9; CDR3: CASSPGAGLIYEQYF; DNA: TGTGCCAGCAGCCCAGGCGCGGGACTGATCTACGAGCAGTACTTC
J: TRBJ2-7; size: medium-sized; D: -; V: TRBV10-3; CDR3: CAISETGTYEQYF; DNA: TGTGCCATCAGTGAGACGGGAACCTACGAGCAGTACTTC
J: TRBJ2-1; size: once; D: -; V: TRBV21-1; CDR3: CASSKDSATSGYNEQFF; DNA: TGTGCCAGCAGCAAAGACAGCGCGACTAGCGGTTACAATGAGCAGTTCTTC